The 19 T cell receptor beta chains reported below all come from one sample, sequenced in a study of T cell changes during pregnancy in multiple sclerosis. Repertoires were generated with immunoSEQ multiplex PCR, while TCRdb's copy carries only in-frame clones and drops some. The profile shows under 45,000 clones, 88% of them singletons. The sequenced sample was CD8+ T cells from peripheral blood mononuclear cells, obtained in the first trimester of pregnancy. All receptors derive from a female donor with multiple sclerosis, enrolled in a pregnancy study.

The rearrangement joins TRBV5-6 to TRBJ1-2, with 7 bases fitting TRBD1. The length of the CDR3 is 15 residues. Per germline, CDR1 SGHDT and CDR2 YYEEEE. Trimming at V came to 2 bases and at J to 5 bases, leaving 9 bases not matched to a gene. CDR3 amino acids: CASSLPGQRIYGYTF. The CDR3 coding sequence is TGTGCCAGCAGCTTACCGGGACAGCGGATTTATGGCTACACCTTC.

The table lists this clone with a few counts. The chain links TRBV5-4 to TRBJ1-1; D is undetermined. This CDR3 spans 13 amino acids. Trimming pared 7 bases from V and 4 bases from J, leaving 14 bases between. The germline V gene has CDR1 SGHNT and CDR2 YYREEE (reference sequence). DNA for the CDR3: TGTGCCAGCTGGGTTGGGGAGACCACTGAAGCTTTCTTT. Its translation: CASWVGETTEAFF.

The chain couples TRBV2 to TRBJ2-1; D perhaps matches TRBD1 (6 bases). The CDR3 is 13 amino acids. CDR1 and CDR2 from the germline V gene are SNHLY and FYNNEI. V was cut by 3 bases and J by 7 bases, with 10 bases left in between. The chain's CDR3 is CASSDWGPNEQFF. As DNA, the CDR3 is TGTGCCAGCAGTGATTGGGGGCCGAATGAGCAGTTCTTC. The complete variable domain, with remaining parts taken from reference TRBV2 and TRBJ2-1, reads EPEVTQTPSHQVTQMGQEVILRCVPISNHLYFYWYRQILGQKVEFLVSFYNNEISEKSEIFDDQFSVERPDGSNFTLKIRSTKLEDSAMYFCASSDWGPNEQFFGPGTRLTVL.

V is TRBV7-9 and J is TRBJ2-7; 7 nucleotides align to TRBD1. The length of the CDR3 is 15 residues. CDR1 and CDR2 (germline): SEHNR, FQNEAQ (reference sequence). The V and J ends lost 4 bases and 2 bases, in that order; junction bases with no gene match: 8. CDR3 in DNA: TGTGCCAGCAGCTCAAACTGGGACAGACCCTACGAGCAGTACTTC. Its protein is CASSSNWDRPYEQYF.

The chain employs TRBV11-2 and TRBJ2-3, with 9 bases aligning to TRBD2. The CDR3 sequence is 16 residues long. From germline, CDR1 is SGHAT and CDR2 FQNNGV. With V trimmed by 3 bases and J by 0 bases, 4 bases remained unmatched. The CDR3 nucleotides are TGTGCCAGCAGCTTCGGACTAGCGTTTAGCACAGATACGCAGTATTTT. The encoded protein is CASSFGLAFSTDTQYF.

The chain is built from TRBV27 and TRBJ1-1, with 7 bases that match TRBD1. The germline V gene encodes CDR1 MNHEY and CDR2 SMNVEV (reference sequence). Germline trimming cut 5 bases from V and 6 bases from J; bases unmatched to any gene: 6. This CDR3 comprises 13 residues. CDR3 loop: CASSELGQPEAFF. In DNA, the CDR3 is TGTGCCAGCAGTGAACTGGGACAGCCTGAAGCTTTCTTT.

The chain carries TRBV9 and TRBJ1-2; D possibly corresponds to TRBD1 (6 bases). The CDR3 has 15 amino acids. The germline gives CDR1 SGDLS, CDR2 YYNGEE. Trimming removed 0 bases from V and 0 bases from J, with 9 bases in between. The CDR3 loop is CASSVAQGANYGYTF. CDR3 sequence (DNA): TGTGCCAGCAGCGTAGCACAGGGAGCTAACTATGGCTACACCTTC.

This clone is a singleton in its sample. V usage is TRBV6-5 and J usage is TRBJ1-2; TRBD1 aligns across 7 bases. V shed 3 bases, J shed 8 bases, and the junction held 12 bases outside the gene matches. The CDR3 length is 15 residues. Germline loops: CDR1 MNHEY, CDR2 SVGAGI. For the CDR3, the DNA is TGTGCCAGCAGTTATATCTGGGACAGCGACGTGGGCTACACCTTC. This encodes CASSYIWDSDVGYTF.

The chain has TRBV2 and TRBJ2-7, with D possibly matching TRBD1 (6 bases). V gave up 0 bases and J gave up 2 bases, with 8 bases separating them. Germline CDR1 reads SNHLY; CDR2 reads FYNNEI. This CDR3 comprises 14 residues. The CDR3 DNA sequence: TGTGCCAGCAGTGAAGCACAGGGCCCCTACGAGCAGTACTTC. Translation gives CASSEAQGPYEQYF.

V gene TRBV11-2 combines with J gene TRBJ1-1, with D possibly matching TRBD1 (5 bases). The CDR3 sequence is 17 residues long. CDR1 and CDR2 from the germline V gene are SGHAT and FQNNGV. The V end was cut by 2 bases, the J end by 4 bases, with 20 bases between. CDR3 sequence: CASSLYHRGGVGTEAFF. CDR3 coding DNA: TGTGCCAGCAGCTTATACCACCGGGGAGGGGTCGGCACTGAAGCTTTCTTT.

CDR3 coding DNA: TGTGCCAGCAGCCCTTCACTCGGAGTGGAGACCCAGTACTTC. Amino acid sequence: CASSPSLGVETQYF. This chain joins TRBV4-2 and TRBJ2-5; D not resolved. Between the trimmed V and J ends, which lost 4 bases and 5 bases, there was a span of 14 bases. The germline V gene has CDR1 LGHNA and CDR2 YNFKEQ. The CDR3 is made up of 14 amino acids.

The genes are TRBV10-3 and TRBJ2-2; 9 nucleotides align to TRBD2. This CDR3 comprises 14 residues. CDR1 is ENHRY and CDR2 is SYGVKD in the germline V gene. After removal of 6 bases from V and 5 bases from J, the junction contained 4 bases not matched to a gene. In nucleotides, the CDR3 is TGTGCCATCAGGCCGGGACTAGCAACCGGGGAGCTGTTTTTT. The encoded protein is CAIRPGLATGELFF.

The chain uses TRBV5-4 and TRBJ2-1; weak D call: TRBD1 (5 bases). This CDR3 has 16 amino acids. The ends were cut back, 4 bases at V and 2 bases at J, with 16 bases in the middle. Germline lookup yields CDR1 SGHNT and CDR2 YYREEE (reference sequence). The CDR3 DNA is TGTGCCAGCAGCCCGAAACAAAGGGGTCCCTACAATGAGCAGTTCTTC. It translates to CASSPKQRGPYNEQFF.

CDR3 in DNA: TGTGCCAGCAGTTTAGAGCGGGGGCGATTAGAGCAGTACTTC. Protein product: CASSLERGRLEQYF. The chain couples TRBV27 to TRBJ2-7; 8 bases match TRBD2. The V and J ends lost 2 bases and 7 bases, in that order; junction bases with no gene match: 7. The CDR3 has 14 amino acids. Germline CDR1 is MNHEY and CDR2 is SMNVEV (reference sequence).

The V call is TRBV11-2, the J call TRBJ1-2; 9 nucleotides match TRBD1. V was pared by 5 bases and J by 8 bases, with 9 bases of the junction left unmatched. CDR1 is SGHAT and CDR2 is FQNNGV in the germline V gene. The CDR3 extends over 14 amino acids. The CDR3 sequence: CASSLPGQGGGYTF. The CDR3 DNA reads TGTGCCAGCAGCCTGCCGGGACAGGGAGGGGGCTACACCTTC. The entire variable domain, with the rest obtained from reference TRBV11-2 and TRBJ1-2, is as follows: EAGVAQSPRYKIIEKRQSVAFWCNPISGHATLYWYQQILGQGPKLLIQFQNNGVVDDSQLPKDRFSAERLKGVDSTLKIQPAKLEDSAVYLCASSLPGQGGGYTFGSGTRLTVV.

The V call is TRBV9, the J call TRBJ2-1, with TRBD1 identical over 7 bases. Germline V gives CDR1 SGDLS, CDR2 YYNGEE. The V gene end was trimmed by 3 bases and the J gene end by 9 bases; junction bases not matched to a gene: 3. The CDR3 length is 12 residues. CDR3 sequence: CASSEQGREQFF. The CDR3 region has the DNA TGTGCCAGCAGCGAACAGGGGCGTGAGCAGTTCTTC.

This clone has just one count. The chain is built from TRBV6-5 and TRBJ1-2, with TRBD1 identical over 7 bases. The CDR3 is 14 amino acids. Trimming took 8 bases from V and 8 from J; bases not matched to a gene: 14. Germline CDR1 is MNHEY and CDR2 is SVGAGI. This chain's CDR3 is CASVPLGGAGGYTF. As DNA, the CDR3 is TGTGCCAGCGTACCCTTAGGGGGCGCGGGCGGCTACACCTTC.

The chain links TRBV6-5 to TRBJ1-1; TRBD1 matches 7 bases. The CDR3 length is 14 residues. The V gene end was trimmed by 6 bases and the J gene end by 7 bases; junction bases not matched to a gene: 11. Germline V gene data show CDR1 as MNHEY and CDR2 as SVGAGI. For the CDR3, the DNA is TGTGCCAGCAGGGACTTTACAGGGGTTGGTGAAGCTTTCTTT. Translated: CASRDFTGVGEAFF.

The CDR3: CASSARQGEETQYF. For the CDR3, the DNA is TGTGCCAGCAGCGCCCGACAGGGGGAAGAGACCCAGTACTTC. The chain carries TRBV7-9 and TRBJ2-5, with 9 bases lining up with TRBD1. This CDR3 is 14 amino acids long. Germline loops: CDR1 SEHNR, CDR2 FQNEAQ (reference sequence). Germline trimming cut 5 bases from V and 3 bases from J; bases unmatched to any gene: 4.